The TCR beta chain under discussion was sequenced for a study of ipilimumab plus nivolumab after autologous stem cell transplantation. Germline V CDR1 and CDR2: SEHNR, FQNEAQ (reference sequence). V lost 4 bases, J lost 6 bases, and 6 bases stayed unmatched. The CDR3 length is 14 residues. The method was immunoSEQ multiplex PCR; TCRdb's version includes in-frame clones alone and lacks a portion of them. The table shows 15,000 to 20,000 clones, with approximately 80% occurring only once. The source was PBMCs, collected in a trial of ipilimumab plus nivolumab as post-transplant consolidation. This receptor was identified in a male donor with diffuse large B-cell lymphoma. The V and J genes are TRBV7-9 and TRBJ1-1; 9 nucleotides match TRBD1. CDR3 nucleotides: TGTGCCAGCAGCTCCGGGACAGGGTTGCCTGAAGCTTTCTTT. Translating it yields CASSSGTGLPEAFF. The full variable domain, its missing parts supplied by reference TRBV7-9 and TRBJ1-1, is DTGVSQNPRHKITKRGQNVTFRCDPISEHNRLYWYRQTLGQGPEFLTYFQNEAQLEKSRLLSDRFSAERPKGSFSTLEIQRTEQGDSAMYLCASSSGTGLPEAFFGQGTRLTVV.